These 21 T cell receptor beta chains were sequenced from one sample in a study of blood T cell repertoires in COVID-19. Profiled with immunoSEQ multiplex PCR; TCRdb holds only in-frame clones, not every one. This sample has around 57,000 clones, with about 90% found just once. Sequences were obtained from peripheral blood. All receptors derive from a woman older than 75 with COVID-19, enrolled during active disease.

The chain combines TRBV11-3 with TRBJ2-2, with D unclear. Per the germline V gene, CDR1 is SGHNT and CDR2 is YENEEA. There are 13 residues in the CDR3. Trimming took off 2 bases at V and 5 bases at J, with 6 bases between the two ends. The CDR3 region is CASSLSGTGELFF. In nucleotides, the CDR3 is TGTGCCAGCAGCTTATCCGGGACCGGGGAGCTGTTTTTT. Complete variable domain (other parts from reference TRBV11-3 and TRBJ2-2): EAGVVQSPRYKIIEKKQPVAFWCNPISGHNTLYWYLQNLGQGPELLIRYENEEAVDDSQLPKDRFSAERLKGVDSTLKIQPAELGDSAVYLCASSLSGTGELFFGEGSRLTVL.

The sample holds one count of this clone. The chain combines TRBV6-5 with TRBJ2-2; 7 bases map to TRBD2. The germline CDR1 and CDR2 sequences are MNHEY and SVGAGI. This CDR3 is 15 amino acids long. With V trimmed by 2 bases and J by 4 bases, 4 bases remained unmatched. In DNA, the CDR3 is TGTGCCAGCAGTTACAGTAGGGAGGGCACCGGGGAGCTGTTTTTT. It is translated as CASSYSREGTGELFF.

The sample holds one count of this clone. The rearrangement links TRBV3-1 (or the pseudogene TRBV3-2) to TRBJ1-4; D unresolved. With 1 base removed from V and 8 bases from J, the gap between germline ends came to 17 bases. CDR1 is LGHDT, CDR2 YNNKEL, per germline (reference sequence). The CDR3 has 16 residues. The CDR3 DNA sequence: TGTGCCAGCAGCCAAGTTCGTGGAGGGAGGAGCGAAAAACTGTTTTTT. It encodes CASSQVRGGRSEKLFF.

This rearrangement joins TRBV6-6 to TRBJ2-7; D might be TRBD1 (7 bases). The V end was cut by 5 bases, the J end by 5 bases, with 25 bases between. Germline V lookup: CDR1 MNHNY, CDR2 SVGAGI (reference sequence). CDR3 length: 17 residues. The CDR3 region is CASSPQTQGGLGNEQYF. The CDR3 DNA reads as TGTGCCAGCAGTCCCCAAACGCAGGGGGGCCTAGGAAACGAGCAGTACTTC.

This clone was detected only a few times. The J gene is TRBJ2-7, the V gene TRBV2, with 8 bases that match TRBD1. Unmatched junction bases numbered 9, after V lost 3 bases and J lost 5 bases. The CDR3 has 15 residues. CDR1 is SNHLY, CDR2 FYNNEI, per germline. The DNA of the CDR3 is TGTGCCAGCAGTGAGGGGCAGGGGGCGATCCACGAGCAGTACTTC. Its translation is CASSEGQGAIHEQYF.

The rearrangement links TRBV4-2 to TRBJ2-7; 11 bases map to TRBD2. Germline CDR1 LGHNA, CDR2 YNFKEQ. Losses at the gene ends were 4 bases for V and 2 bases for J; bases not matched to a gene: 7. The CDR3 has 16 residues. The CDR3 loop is CASSPDSGGVPYEQYF. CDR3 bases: TGTGCCAGCAGCCCAGATAGCGGGGGGGTACCCTACGAGCAGTACTTC.

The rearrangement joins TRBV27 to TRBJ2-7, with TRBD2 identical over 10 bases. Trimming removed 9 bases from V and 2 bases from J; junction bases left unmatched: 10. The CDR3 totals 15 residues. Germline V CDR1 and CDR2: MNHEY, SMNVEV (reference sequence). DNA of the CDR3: TGTGCCAGTGGCCGCTCCGGGACTAGCGCCTACGAGCAGTACTTC. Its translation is CASGRSGTSAYEQYF.

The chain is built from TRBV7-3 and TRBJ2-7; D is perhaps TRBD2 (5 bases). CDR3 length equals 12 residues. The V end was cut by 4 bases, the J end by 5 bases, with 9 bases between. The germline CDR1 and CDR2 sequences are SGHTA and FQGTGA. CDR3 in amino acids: CASSSRTDEQYF. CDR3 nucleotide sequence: TGTGCCAGCAGCTCCCGGACTGACGAGCAGTACTTC. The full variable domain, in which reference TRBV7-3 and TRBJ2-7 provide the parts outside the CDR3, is GAGVSQTPSNKVTEKGKYVELRCDPISGHTALYWYRQSLGQGPEFLIYFQGTGAADDSGLPNDRFFAVRPEGSVSTLKIQRTERGDSAVYLCASSSRTDEQYFGPGTRLTVT.

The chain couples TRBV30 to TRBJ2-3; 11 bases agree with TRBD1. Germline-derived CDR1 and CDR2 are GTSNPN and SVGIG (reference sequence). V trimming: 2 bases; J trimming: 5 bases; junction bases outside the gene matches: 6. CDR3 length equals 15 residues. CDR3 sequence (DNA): TGTGCCTGGAGTTCAGCGGGACAGGGGGGAGATACGCAGTATTTT. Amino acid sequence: CAWSSAGQGGDTQYF.

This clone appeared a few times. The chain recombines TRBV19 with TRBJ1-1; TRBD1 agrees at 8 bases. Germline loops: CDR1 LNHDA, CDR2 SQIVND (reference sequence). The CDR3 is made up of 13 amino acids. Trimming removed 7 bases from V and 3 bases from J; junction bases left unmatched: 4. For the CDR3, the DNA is TGTGCCAGTACCAGGGGGCCAGACACTGAAGCTTTCTTT. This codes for CASTRGPDTEAFF.

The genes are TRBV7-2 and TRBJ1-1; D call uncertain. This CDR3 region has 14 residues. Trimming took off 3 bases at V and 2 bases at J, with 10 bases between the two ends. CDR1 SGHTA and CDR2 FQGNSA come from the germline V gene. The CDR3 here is CASSFQYRNTEAFF. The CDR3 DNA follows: TGTGCCAGCAGCTTCCAGTACCGAAACACTGAAGCTTTCTTT.

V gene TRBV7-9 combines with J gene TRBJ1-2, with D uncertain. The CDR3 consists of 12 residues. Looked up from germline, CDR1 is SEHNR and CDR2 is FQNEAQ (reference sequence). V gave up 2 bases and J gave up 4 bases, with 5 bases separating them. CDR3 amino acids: CASSLYSYGYTF. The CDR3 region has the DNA TGTGCCAGCAGCTTATACTCCTATGGCTACACCTTC.

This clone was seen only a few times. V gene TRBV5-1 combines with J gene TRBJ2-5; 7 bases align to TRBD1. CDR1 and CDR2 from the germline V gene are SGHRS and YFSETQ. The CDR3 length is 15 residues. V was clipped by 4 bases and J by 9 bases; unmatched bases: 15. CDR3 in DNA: TGCGCCAGCAGCCCGGGACAGTCCTCGGAAGGAGCCCAGTACTTC. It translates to CASSPGQSSEGAQYF.

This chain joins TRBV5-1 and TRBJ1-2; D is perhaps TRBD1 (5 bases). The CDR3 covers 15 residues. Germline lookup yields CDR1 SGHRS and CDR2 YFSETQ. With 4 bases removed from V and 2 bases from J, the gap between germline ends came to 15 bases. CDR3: CASSAMGGTNYGYTF. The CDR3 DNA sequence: TGCGCCAGCAGCGCAATGGGGGGAACAAACTATGGCTACACCTTC.

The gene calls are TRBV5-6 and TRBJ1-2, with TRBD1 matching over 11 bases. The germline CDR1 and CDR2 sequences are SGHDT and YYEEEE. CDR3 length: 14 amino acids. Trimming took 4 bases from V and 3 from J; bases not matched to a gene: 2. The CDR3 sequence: CASSTDRGHYGYTF. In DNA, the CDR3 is TGTGCCAGCAGCACGGACAGGGGGCACTATGGCTACACCTTC.

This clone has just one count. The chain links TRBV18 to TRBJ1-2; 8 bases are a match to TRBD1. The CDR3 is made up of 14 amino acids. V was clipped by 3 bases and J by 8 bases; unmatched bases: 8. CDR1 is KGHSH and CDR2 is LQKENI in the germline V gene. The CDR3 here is CASSPVEQGVGYTF. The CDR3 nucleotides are TGTGCCAGCTCACCGGTGGAACAGGGGGTAGGCTACACCTTC.

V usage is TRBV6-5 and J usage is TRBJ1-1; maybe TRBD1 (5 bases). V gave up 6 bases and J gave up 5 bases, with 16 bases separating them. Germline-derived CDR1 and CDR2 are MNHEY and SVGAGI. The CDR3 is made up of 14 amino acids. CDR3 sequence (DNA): TGTGCCAGCAGGGCTACGGGTACAGGTACTGAAGCTTTCTTT. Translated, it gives CASRATGTGTEAFF.

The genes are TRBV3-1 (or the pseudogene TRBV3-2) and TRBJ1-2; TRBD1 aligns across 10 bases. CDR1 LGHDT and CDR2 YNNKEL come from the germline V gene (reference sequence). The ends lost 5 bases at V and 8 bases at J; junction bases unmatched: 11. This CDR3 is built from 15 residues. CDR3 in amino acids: CASSYQTGGVRGYTF. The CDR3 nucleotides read TGTGCCAGCAGCTATCAGACAGGGGGCGTGCGGGGCTACACCTTC.

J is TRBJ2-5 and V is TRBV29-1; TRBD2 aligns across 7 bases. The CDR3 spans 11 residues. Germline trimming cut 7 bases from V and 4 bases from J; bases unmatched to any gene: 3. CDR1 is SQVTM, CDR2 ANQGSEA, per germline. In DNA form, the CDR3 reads TGCAGCGCCTGGGAGGGAGAGACCCAGTACTTC. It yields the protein CSAWEGETQYF. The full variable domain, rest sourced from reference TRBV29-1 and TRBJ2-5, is SAVISQKPSRDICQRGTSLTIQCQVDSQVTMMFWYRQQPGQSLTLIATANQGSEATYESGFVIDKFPISRPNLTFSTLTVSNMSPEDSSIYLCSAWEGETQYFGPGTRLLVL.

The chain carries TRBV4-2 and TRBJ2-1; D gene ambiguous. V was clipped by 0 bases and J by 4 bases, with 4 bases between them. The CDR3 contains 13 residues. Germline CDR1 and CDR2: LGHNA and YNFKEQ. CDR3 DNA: TGTGCCAGCAGCCAAGAAGCATACAATGAGCAGTTCTTC. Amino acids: CASSQEAYNEQFF.

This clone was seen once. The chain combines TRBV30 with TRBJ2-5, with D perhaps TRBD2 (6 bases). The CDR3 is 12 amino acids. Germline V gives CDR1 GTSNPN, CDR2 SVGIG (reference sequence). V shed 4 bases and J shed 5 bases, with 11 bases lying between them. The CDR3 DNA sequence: TGTGCCTGGATCCCAGGGAGGGAGACCCAGTACTTC. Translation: CAWIPGRETQYF.